Presented here are 11 T cell receptor beta chains from one specimen sequenced in a study of T-cell memory formation after mild COVID-19. MiXCR, run by TCRdb on the 5' RACE reads, gives a single entry per CDR3 protein. The repertoire includes roughly 580,000 distinct CDR3 sequences, about a sixth of them detected once, and more than 10% sits in the top ten. The sample comprised PBMCs or a T cell subset sorted from them (not recorded which). The receptor source for this set is an adult woman who had mild COVID-19 (a few samples of this study predate the infection). Cell type and time point are not known.

This clonotype was counted only a few times. The chain recombines TRBV5-5 with TRBJ2-2, with TRBD1 matching over 7 bases. Germline loops: CDR1 SGHKS, CDR2 YYEKEE (reference sequence). V shed 5 bases and J 5 bases; nucleotides not matched to a gene: 6. This CDR3 has 14 amino acids. The CDR3 is CASRSTGITGELFF. As DNA, the CDR3 is TGTGCCAGCAGGTCGACAGGGATAACCGGGGAGCTGTTTTTT. Together with reference TRBV5-5 and TRBJ2-2, the CDR3 gives the full variable domain: DAGVTQSPTHLIKTRGQQVTLRCSPISGHKSVSWYQQVLGQGPQFIFQYYEKEERGRGNFPDRFSARQFPNYSSELNVNALLLGDSALYLCASRSTGITGELFFGEGSRLTVL.

This clonotype was detected ten times or more. The V and J genes are TRBV5-1 and TRBJ2-7; TRBD1 aligns across 9 bases. Germline CDR1 is SGHRS and CDR2 is YFSETQ. J gave up 0 bases and V 4 bases, and 8 bases lay outside the gene matches. CDR3 length equals 16 residues. The CDR3 sequence: CASSTGQGRPSYEQYF. The CDR3 DNA reads as TGCGCCAGCAGCACGGGACAGGGCCGACCCTCCTACGAGCAGTACTTC.

This clonotype was seen more than once but under ten times. The chain couples TRBV4-3 to TRBJ2-7; tentatively, D is TRBD1 (6 bases). Germline V gene lookup returns CDR1 LGHNA and CDR2 YSLEER. CDR3 size: 16 residues. V gave up 0 bases and J gave up 4 bases, with 16 bases separating them. The CDR3, as DNA: TGCGCCAGCAGCCAAGAAAGGTACAGGGATCTTTACGAGCAGTACTTC. Its protein is CASSQERYRDLYEQYF.

This clonotype was seen more than once but under ten times. This sequence joins TRBV24-1 and TRBJ2-1, with D possibly TRBD2 on 6 matching bases. The germline V gene encodes CDR1 KGHDR and CDR2 SFDVKD. The CDR3 is made up of 15 amino acids. V was cut by 2 bases and J by 6 bases, with 13 bases left in between. This CDR3 is CATSDSREVINEQFF. In nucleotides, the CDR3 is TGTGCCACCAGTGATTCCAGGGAGGTGATCAATGAGCAGTTCTTC.

V and J are TRBV5-1 and TRBJ2-5; D may be TRBD1 or TRBD2 (6 bases each). The CDR3 has 15 amino acids. Trimming removed 0 bases at V and 4 bases at J, with 13 bases between. The germline gives CDR1 SGHRS, CDR2 YFSETQ. CDR3 sequence reads: CASSLAGEVGETQYF. The CDR3 DNA reads TGCGCCAGCAGCTTGGCAGGGGAGGTTGGAGAGACCCAGTACTTC.

This clonotype was picked up a small number of times. This chain joins TRBV2 and TRBJ2-7; 11 positions agree with TRBD1. Germline V CDR1 and CDR2: SNHLY, FYNNEI. V was pared by 10 bases and J by 3 bases, with 5 bases of the junction left unmatched. There are 13 residues in the CDR3. This chain's CDR3 is CATRTGGGYEQYF. The CDR3 bases are TGTGCCACCCGGACAGGGGGCGGCTACGAGCAGTACTTC.

V is TRBV12-3 or TRBV12-4 and J is TRBJ1-4; D is undetermined. The CDR3 covers 13 residues. V was cut by 7 bases and J by 6 bases, with 12 bases left in between. The CDR3 nucleotides are TGTGCCAGCATGGTGGGTCGGGATGAAAAACTGTTTTTT. Translation gives CASMVGRDEKLFF.

The rearrangement joins TRBV2 to TRBJ2-7; D is undetermined. The germline gives CDR1 SNHLY, CDR2 FYNNEI. V lost 6 bases to trimming and J lost 5 bases, with 17 bases between them. The CDR3 sequence is 14 residues long. CDR3 nucleotides: TGTGCCAGCAGACCCGAATACAACATGGACGAGCAGTACTTC. It specifies CASRPEYNMDEQYF.

The V gene is TRBV20-1, the J gene TRBJ1-5; the D gene is possibly TRBD1 (5 bases). The V gene's germline CDR1 is DFQATT and CDR2 SNEGSKA (reference sequence). V lost 1 base and J 6 bases, leaving 10 bases between the germline ends. This CDR3 comprises 13 residues. CDR3 protein: CSARVTGTQPQHF. Here the CDR3 DNA reads TGCAGTGCTAGAGTTACCGGGACTCAGCCCCAGCATTTT.

CDR3 coding DNA: TGTGCCAGCAGCGAGGGGCGCGTCGGGGAGCTGTTTTTT. This codes for CASSEGRVGELFF. The V and J genes are TRBV9 and TRBJ2-2; a weak D match, TRBD1 (5 bases). This CDR3 spans 13 amino acids. Germline V gene data show CDR1 as SGDLS and CDR2 as YYNGEE. Trimming left V 3 bases short and J 7 bases short, with 10 bases between.

The CDR3 loop reads CASSDTGGAGEAFF. The DNA for the CDR3 is TGTGCCAGCAGTGACACAGGGGGCGCGGGTGAAGCTTTCTTT. This chain connects TRBV6-4 to TRBJ1-1; 9 bases match TRBD1. CDR3 length equals 14 residues. CDR1 is MRHNA, CDR2 SNTAGT, per germline. Unmatched junction bases numbered 5, after V lost 2 bases and J lost 7 bases.